This paragraph reports one TCR beta chain. Its antigen is still unknown. This table comes from immunoSEQ multiplex PCR, and its TCRdb copy is limited to in-frame clones, with some not included. The table includes 40,000 to 55,000 clones, about 90% detected once. Autoimmune disease history or systemic immunosuppression meant exclusion. This CDR3 region has 15 residues. V gave up 5 bases and J gave up 9 bases; unmatched junction bases: 8. Germline V gene data show CDR1 as MDHEN and CDR2 as SYDVKM. The data belong to a study of OX40 agonist ivuxolimab in advanced cancers. General study results and limits: In the 0.1-3.0 mg/kg groups, partial responders showed among the lowest expansion. Circulating CD4+ and CD8+ T cells showed clonal expansion by week 6 at 0.1 to 3.0 mg/kg. More expanded clones were found, on average, in CD8+ than in CD4+ T cells.

The source of this sequence is an adult with an advanced solid tumor such as melanoma, head and neck, liver or kidney cancer. This chain uses TRBV28 with TRBJ2-1; 12 bases map to TRBD2. The sequences come from CD4+ or CD8+ T cells sorted from blood, collected in a trial of the OX40 agonist ivuxolimab. DNA of the CDR3: TGTGCCAGCAGTCTAGCGGGAGGGCCGGGAATTGAGCAGTTCTTC. It is translated as CASSLAGGPGIEQFF.